These 32 T cell receptor beta chains share one sample of origin, sequenced in a study of beta chain features in type 1 diabetes. Whole-study findings and limits: Moderate but significant shortening of TCRB CDR3s was recorded in all four CD4+ subsets from Type 1 diabetes patients.

What was sequenced were expressed TCRB transcripts, since all of the isolated RNA had been reverse transcribed. Only in-frame clones appear in the TCRdb table, and some are missing; sequencing was by immunoSEQ multiplex PCR. The sample holds some 350,000 clones, less than 15% seen once. These receptors have no identified antigens. Material: naive CD4+ T cells from blood. These receptors originate from a woman under 30 with type 1 diabetes.

The genes are TRBV29-1 and TRBJ2-2, with 11 bases identical to TRBD2. This CDR3 is built from 16 residues. The germline CDR1 and CDR2 sequences are SQVTM and ANQGSEA. Unmatched junction bases numbered 9, after V lost 6 bases and J lost 3 bases. CDR3 nucleotides: TGCAGCGTCTCCGCCGGGACTAGCGGTCACACCGGGGAGCTGTTTTTT. Its protein is CSVSAGTSGHTGELFF.

The rearrangement joins TRBV5-1 to TRBJ2-3, with 13 bases fitting TRBD2. CDR1 is SGHRS, CDR2 YFSETQ, per germline. J lost 5 bases, V lost 5 bases, and 8 bases had no gene match. CDR3 length equals 16 residues. CDR3 amino acids: CASSTRTSGSGDTQYF. In DNA form, the CDR3 reads TGCGCCAGCAGTACAAGGACTAGCGGGAGTGGAGATACGCAGTATTTT.

The chain links TRBV28 to TRBJ2-4; TRBD2 aligns across 9 bases. The CDR3 spans 18 residues. CDR1 and CDR2 from the germline V gene are MDHEN and SYDVKM. The V gene end was trimmed by 2 bases and the J gene end by 3 bases; junction bases not matched to a gene: 11. The CDR3 spells CASSLRLAGWGGKNIQYF. CDR3 nucleotide sequence: TGTGCCAGCAGTTTAAGGCTAGCGGGGTGGGGCGGCAAAAACATTCAGTACTTC.

The chain links TRBV28 to TRBJ2-7; TRBD1 agrees at 9 bases. CDR3 length equals 14 residues. Germline CDR1 reads MDHEN; CDR2 reads SYDVKM. V shed 5 bases, J shed 4 bases, and the junction held 6 bases outside the gene matches. CDR3 protein: CASSNPTGGYEQYF. In DNA form, the CDR3 reads TGTGCCAGCAGTAATCCGACAGGGGGGTACGAGCAGTACTTC.

The chain is built from TRBV5-4 and TRBJ2-2; 9 bases match TRBD2. The CDR3 length is 17 residues. Looked up from germline, CDR1 is SGHNT and CDR2 is YYREEE (reference sequence). The trim removed 2 bases at V and 4 bases at J, leaving 9 bases unmatched. The CDR3 sequence is CASSLALAGILTGELFF. In DNA, the CDR3 is TGTGCCAGCAGCTTAGCCCTAGCGGGGATTCTCACCGGGGAGCTGTTTTTT.

V and J are TRBV7-2 and TRBJ2-7; 7 nucleotides line up with TRBD2. Germline CDR1 and CDR2: SGHTA and FQGNSA. Trimming removed 4 bases from V and 0 bases from J; junction bases left unmatched: 3. The CDR3 contains 14 residues. As DNA, the CDR3 is TGTGCCAGCAGCTCTGGCGGGAGCTCCTACGAGCAGTACTTC. Its protein is CASSSGGSSYEQYF.

This chain links TRBV4-2 with TRBJ2-1; D is perhaps TRBD1 (5 bases). Germline CDR1 reads LGHNA; CDR2 reads YNFKEQ. The length of the CDR3 is 16 residues. V dropped 1 base and J dropped 8 bases, with 18 bases sitting between them. The CDR3 reads CASSQVYQGSHYEQFF. In nucleotides, the CDR3 is TGTGCCAGCAGCCAAGTTTACCAGGGATCTCACTATGAGCAGTTCTTC.

The chain recombines TRBV7-2 with TRBJ2-2; D is possibly TRBD1 (5 bases). Trimming removed 2 bases from V and 4 bases from J, with 8 bases in between. The CDR3 totals 14 residues. Germline V gene data show CDR1 as SGHTA and CDR2 as FQGNSA. Here the CDR3 DNA reads TGTGCCAGCAGCTTAATAGGGGTCACCGGGGAGCTGTTTTTT. Amino acid sequence: CASSLIGVTGELFF.

The rearrangement links TRBV7-9 to TRBJ2-3, with D perhaps matching TRBD2 (6 bases). V was trimmed by 5 bases and J by 2 bases, leaving 14 bases between them. Germline CDR1 is SEHNR and CDR2 is FQNEAQ (reference sequence). This CDR3 region has 15 residues. CDR3 bases: TGTGCCAGCAGCCGCGGGACTCCCCCCACAGATACGCAGTATTTT. Encoded protein: CASSRGTPPTDTQYF.

This rearrangement joins TRBV30 to TRBJ1-5; D remains ambiguous. The V and J ends lost 4 bases and 4 bases respectively, with 11 bases between them. Germline V lookup: CDR1 GTSNPN, CDR2 SVGIG (reference sequence). The CDR3 is 13 amino acids. The CDR3 coding sequence is TGTGCCTGGACTAAATCGGGAAATCAGCCCCAGCATTTT. This gives the protein CAWTKSGNQPQHF.

This chain connects TRBV5-1 to TRBJ2-3, with TRBD2 identical over 13 bases. Germline CDR1 SGHRS, CDR2 YFSETQ. V dropped 0 bases and J dropped 3; count of bases not matched to a gene: 1. This CDR3 region has 16 residues. In nucleotides, the CDR3 is TGCGCCAGCAGCTTGGGGGGACTAGCGGGAACAGATACGCAGTATTTT. Amino acids: CASSLGGLAGTDTQYF.

This chain uses TRBV29-1 with TRBJ1-4; TRBD1 aligns across 8 bases. CDR3 length: 12 amino acids. With 3 bases clipped from V and 11 bases from J, the junction kept 5 bases outside the gene matches. The germline CDR1 and CDR2 sequences are SQVTM and ANQGSEA. CDR3 in amino acids: CSVDGQGAKLFF. CDR3 DNA sequence: TGCAGCGTTGACGGACAGGGAGCGAAACTGTTTTTT. The entire variable domain, with the rest obtained from reference TRBV29-1 and TRBJ1-4, is as follows: SAVISQKPSRDICQRGTSLTIQCQVDSQVTMMFWYRQQPGQSLTLIATANQGSEATYESGFVIDKFPISRPNLTFSTLTVSNMSPEDSSIYLCSVDGQGAKLFFGSGTQLSVL.

This clone has only a few counts. J is TRBJ2-5 and V is TRBV9, with 7 nucleotides matching TRBD1. The CDR3 extends over 16 amino acids. J gave up 1 base and V 4 bases, and 10 bases lay outside the gene matches. Germline V gene lookup returns CDR1 SGDLS and CDR2 YYNGEE. CDR3 DNA sequence: TGTGCCAGCAGCTTGGGACAGCTTCCTGCCCAAGAGACCCAGTACTTC. It yields the protein CASSLGQLPAQETQYF. Based on the CDR3 plus reference TRBV9 and TRBJ2-5, the full variable domain is DSGVTQTPKHLITATGQRVTLRCSPRSGDLSVYWYQQSLDQGLQFLIQYYNGEERAKGNILERFSAQQFPDLHSELNLSSLELGDSALYFCASSLGQLPAQETQYFGPGTRLLVL.

The chain is built from TRBV5-1 and TRBJ2-5; TRBD2 is a possible D gene (6 bases). The CDR3 runs to 15 residues. V was clipped by 1 base and J by 3 bases, with 13 bases between them. Germline lookup yields CDR1 SGHRS and CDR2 YFSETQ. DNA of the CDR3: TGCGCCAGCAGCTTGATCTCGGGAGCTGAAGAGACCCAGTACTTC. Its translation: CASSLISGAEETQYF.

This clone has just a few counts. The chain uses TRBV28 and TRBJ2-1, with 9 nucleotides matching TRBD2. This CDR3 is 15 amino acids long. V dropped 6 bases and J dropped 7; count of bases not matched to a gene: 10. The germline CDR1 and CDR2 sequences are MDHEN and SYDVKM. The CDR3 DNA follows: TGTGCCAGCAGGCCCGCGGGAGGGCCCGGAAATGAGCAGTTCTTC. Translated, it gives CASRPAGGPGNEQFF.

This chain uses TRBV30 with TRBJ1-1; D is unclear. Trimming left V 1 base short and J 0 bases short, with 3 bases between. Germline lookup yields CDR1 GTSNPN and CDR2 SVGIG (reference sequence). CDR3 size: 12 residues. The CDR3 coding sequence is TGTGCCTGGAGTGCTATGAACACTGAAGCTTTCTTT. It encodes CAWSAMNTEAFF.

This clone came up a few times. CDR3 in amino acids: CASSYRRGKGYGYTF. The CDR3 nucleotides are TGTGCCAGCAGTTACCGCCGGGGGAAGGGCTATGGCTACACCTTC. The rearrangement links TRBV6-5 to TRBJ1-2, with D perhaps matching TRBD1 (5 bases). V dropped 2 bases and J dropped 4 bases, with 14 bases sitting between them. The CDR3 sequence is 15 residues long. Germline-derived CDR1 and CDR2 are MNHEY and SVGAGI.

This chain connects TRBV20-1 to TRBJ1-5, with a tentative D call TRBD1 (5 bases). Germline CDR1 and CDR2: DFQATT and SNEGSKA (reference sequence). The CDR3 sequence is 11 residues long. With 3 bases removed from V and 7 bases from J, the gap between germline ends came to 7 bases. Written as DNA, the CDR3 is TGCAGTGCTAGGGCAGGGCAGCCCCAGCATTTT. Translation: CSARAGQPQHF.

The genes are TRBV10-3 and TRBJ1-1; 7 bases match TRBD1. Germline V gene sequence: CDR1 ENHRY, CDR2 SYGVKD. The CDR3 has 14 amino acids. Losses at the gene ends were 6 bases for V and 1 base for J; bases not matched to a gene: 5. This CDR3 reads CAIRGTERNTEAFF. The CDR3 DNA is TGTGCCATCAGGGGGACAGAGAGGAACACTGAAGCTTTCTTT.

This clone was seen more than once but under ten times. The V call is TRBV11-2, the J call TRBJ2-5; 8 bases align to TRBD1. The CDR3 spans 16 residues. The junction had 10 bases not matched to a gene; V was cut back by 5 bases and J by 2 bases. Per germline, CDR1 SGHAT and CDR2 FQNNGV. CDR3: CASSRTGTGGQETQYF. As DNA, the CDR3 is TGTGCCAGCAGCCGAACCGGGACAGGAGGGCAAGAGACCCAGTACTTC.

In this sample, this clone turned up a few times. The chain employs TRBV6-1 and TRBJ2-5; 10 bases align to TRBD2. Unmatched junction bases numbered 6, after V lost 6 bases and J lost 2 bases. The CDR3 is 15 amino acids. CDR1 is MNHNS and CDR2 is SASEGT in the germline V gene. CDR3 sequence: CASSRGLATQETQYF. The DNA for the CDR3 is TGTGCCAGCAGCCGGGGACTAGCGACTCAAGAGACCCAGTACTTC.

This clone was detected a few times. This chain joins TRBV28 and TRBJ2-5; 7 bases are a match to TRBD2. This CDR3 has 13 amino acids. Germline V gives CDR1 MDHEN, CDR2 SYDVKM. V was clipped by 3 bases and J by 6 bases; unmatched bases: 4. The DNA of the CDR3 is TGTGCCAGCAGTTTGGGAGGGGCGCAGACCCAGTACTTC. Its protein product is CASSLGGAQTQYF.

This chain's CDR3 is CASSAGLAGASYEQYF. As DNA, the CDR3 is TGCGCCAGCAGCGCCGGACTAGCGGGGGCCTCCTACGAGCAGTACTTC. The chain uses TRBV5-1 and TRBJ2-7, with 13 bases fitting TRBD2. The CDR3 runs to 16 residues. Germline CDR1 and CDR2: SGHRS and YFSETQ. V shed 4 bases, J shed 0 bases, and the junction held 4 bases outside the gene matches.

This clone has only a few counts. J is TRBJ2-2 and V is TRBV6-6, with unresolved D. Trimming removed 6 bases at V and 12 bases at J, with 14 bases between. Germline-derived CDR1 and CDR2 are MNHNY and SVGAGI (reference sequence). The CDR3 is made up of 12 amino acids. CDR3: CASSPTPEKLFF. The CDR3 bases are TGTGCCAGCAGCCCTACTCCGGAGAAGCTGTTTTTT.

This clone was seen only a few times. V gene TRBV19 combines with J gene TRBJ2-1; the D gene is possibly TRBD1 (6 bases). The CDR3 covers 15 residues. Germline V gene data show CDR1 as LNHDA and CDR2 as SQIVND (reference sequence). Trimming left V 3 bases short and J 2 bases short, with 11 bases between. CDR3 in DNA: TGTGCCAGTAGTATGGTGGGGACAACCTACAATGAGCAGTTCTTC. Protein product: CASSMVGTTYNEQFF.

The V call is TRBV18, the J call TRBJ1-3; 7 bases map to TRBD1. V dropped 4 bases and J dropped 0; count of bases not matched to a gene: 6. Germline loops: CDR1 KGHSH, CDR2 LQKENI. The CDR3 extends over 16 amino acids. CDR3 DNA sequence: TGTGCCAGCTCACGGGAGACAGGGCTCTCTGGAAACACCATATATTTT. The encoded protein is CASSRETGLSGNTIYF. The full variable domain, completed using reference TRBV18 and TRBJ1-3, is NAGVMQNPRHLVRRRGQEARLRCSPMKGHSHVYWYRQLPEEGLKFMVYLQKENIIDESGMPKERFSAEFPKEGPSILRIQQVVRGDSAAYFCASSRETGLSGNTIYFGEGSWLTVV.

The rearrangement joins TRBV25-1 to TRBJ2-3; D not certain. Germline V CDR1 and CDR2: MGHDK, SYGVNS. Trimming removed 3 bases from V and 0 bases from J, with 4 bases in between. The CDR3 has 13 amino acids. CDR3 in amino acids: CASSEASTDTQYF. CDR3 nucleotide sequence: TGTGCCAGCAGTGAGGCTAGCACAGATACGCAGTATTTT.

The chain uses TRBV12-5 and TRBJ2-1, with 9 bases fitting TRBD2. The junction had 7 bases not matched to a gene; V was cut back by 0 bases and J by 7 bases. CDR1 is LGHNT and CDR2 is FRNRAP in the germline V gene. This CDR3 contains 16 residues. The CDR3 DNA sequence: TGTGCTAGTGGTTTGGTACTGGCGGGAGGGCCTAATGAGCAGTTCTTC. Its translation: CASGLVLAGGPNEQFF. The variable domain in full, with the rest retrieved from reference TRBV12-5 and TRBJ2-1, is DARVTQTPRHKVTEMGQEVTMRCQPILGHNTVFWYRQTMMQGLELLAYFRNRAPLDDSGMPKDRFSAEMPDATLATLKIQPSEPRDSAVYFCASGLVLAGGPNEQFFGPGTRLTVL.

This clone was seen more than once but under ten times. This sequence joins TRBV23-1 and TRBJ2-1, with 9 bases aligning to TRBD1. TRBV23-1 is known as an ORF, though its function is uncertain. V lost 4 bases to trimming and J lost 8 bases; unmatched junction nucleotides: 15. The CDR3 spans 17 residues. The CDR3 is CASSLPGTGSSVYEQFF. CDR3 bases: TGCGCCAGCAGTCTTCCCGGGACAGGGTCCTCCGTATATGAGCAGTTCTTC.

The rearrangement uses TRBV7-8 and TRBJ2-3; TRBD1 matches 7 bases. Germline loops: CDR1 SGHVS, CDR2 FQNEAQ. This CDR3 spans 14 amino acids. V lost 3 bases, J lost 7 bases, and 7 bases stayed unmatched. CDR3 in DNA: TGTGCCAGCAGCTTGGGTCGACAGGGCCATACGCAGTATTTT. Its protein product is CASSLGRQGHTQYF.

The gene calls are TRBV5-6 and TRBJ2-7, with D tentatively TRBD1 (6 bases). The CDR3 is made up of 17 amino acids. The germline V gene has CDR1 SGHDT and CDR2 YYEEEE. V lost 2 bases and J lost 2, with 20 bases in between. This CDR3 reads CASSFRAWQGKTYEQYF. The CDR3 coding sequence is TGTGCCAGCAGCTTTAGGGCCTGGCAGGGGAAGACCTACGAGCAGTACTTC.

The table lists this clone with a few counts. The chain uses TRBV6-6 and TRBJ1-1; 8 nucleotides agree with TRBD1. The CDR3 is made up of 15 amino acids. CDR1 and CDR2 from the germline V gene are MNHNY and SVGAGI (reference sequence). V lost 5 bases, J lost 3 bases, and 8 bases stayed unmatched. CDR3 DNA: TGTGCCAGCAGTCTCCGACAGGGGTGGGACACTGAAGCTTTCTTT. This gives the protein CASSLRQGWDTEAFF.